This T cell receptor beta chain is from a study of blood T cell repertoires in COVID-19. Overall study context: T cells, B-cell-depleted T cells, or PBMCs provided the cDNA or gDNA that served as material.

This CDR3 is built from 15 residues. V lost 3 bases to trimming and J lost 7 bases; unmatched junction nucleotides: 6. CDR1 and CDR2 (germline): LNHDA, SQIVND (reference sequence). Original processing notes: Amplification with reference gene primers provided the estimates of nucleated cell counts. Sequencing used immunoSEQ multiplex PCR; TCRdb keeps in-frame clones, though not all of them. V and J calls and clone size are copied from that table; D and trimming were computed from the DNA. This table has about 80,000 clones, 65% to 85% appearing once. This clonotype was obtained from a man aged 55 to 69 with active or convalescent COVID-19. The chain couples TRBV19 to TRBJ2-1; 10 bases fit TRBD1. What was sequenced was peripheral blood. The CDR3 coding sequence is TGTGCCAGTAGTATGGACAGGGGGTTAGAAAATGAGCAGTTCTTC. Protein product: CASSMDRGLENEQFF.